A single sample is the source of the 27 T cell receptor beta chains below, sequenced in a study of T cell responses to AZD1222 COVID-19 vaccine. Repertoires were generated with immunoSEQ multiplex PCR, while TCRdb's copy carries only in-frame clones and drops some. The repertoire holds about 210,000 clones, with roughly 94% as singletons. The sequencing used peripheral blood, collected 28 days after the second dose of the MenACWY control vaccine. Receptors were obtained from an adult who received the MenACWY meningococcal vaccine as a control.

This clone was observed once. J is TRBJ2-5 and V is TRBV28; 12 bases match TRBD2. Germline CDR1 MDHEN, CDR2 SYDVKM. The V segment lost 5 bases and the J segment 1 base; nucleotides outside the gene matches: 5. The CDR3 sequence is 16 residues long. The CDR3 reads CASSITSGGTQETQYF. In nucleotides, the CDR3 is TGTGCCAGCAGTATAACTAGCGGGGGGACCCAAGAGACCCAGTACTTC.

J is TRBJ2-5 and V is TRBV7-2; 8 bases map to TRBD2. The CDR3 consists of 17 residues. V shed 7 bases and J 4 bases; nucleotides not matched to a gene: 17. From germline, CDR1 is SGHTA and CDR2 FQGNSA. The CDR3 is CASNPRGTSAGGETQYF. In DNA, the CDR3 is TGTGCCAGCAACCCCCGGGGGACGTCGGCGGGAGGAGAGACCCAGTACTTC. Full variable domain (rest looked up from reference TRBV7-2 and TRBJ2-5): GAGVSQSPSNKVTEKGKDVELRCDPISGHTALYWYRQSLGQGLEFLIYFQGNSAPDKSGLPSDRFSAERTGGSVSTLTIQRTQQEDSAVYLCASNPRGTSAGGETQYFGPGTRLLVL.

This clone was detected only once. The J gene is TRBJ1-2, the V gene TRBV19; weak D call: TRBD1 (5 bases). Germline CDR1 reads LNHDA; CDR2 reads SQIVND (reference sequence). The CDR3 runs 18 residues. V was shortened by 7 bases and J by 0 bases, with 24 bases between the two germline ends. CDR3 protein: CASTPYGGSFLPNYGYTF. Here the CDR3 DNA reads TGTGCCAGTACCCCATACGGGGGGTCCTTCTTACCTAACTATGGCTACACCTTC.

The chain couples TRBV7-3 to TRBJ2-1; 7 bases are shared with TRBD1. Germline loops: CDR1 SGHTA, CDR2 FQGTGA. This CDR3 spans 16 amino acids. Unmatched junction bases numbered 3, after V lost 1 base and J lost 0 bases. As DNA, the CDR3 is TGTGCCAGCAGCTTAATCGGGGACAGCTCCTACAATGAGCAGTTCTTC. This sequence encodes CASSLIGDSSYNEQFF.

J is TRBJ2-7 and V is TRBV29-1; maybe TRBD2 (6 bases). V shed 6 bases and J shed 5 bases, with 14 bases lying between them. The germline V gene has CDR1 SQVTM and CDR2 ANQGSEA. This CDR3 is built from 12 residues. CDR3 protein: CSVGFGRDEQYF. The CDR3 bases are TGCAGCGTGGGCTTCGGGAGAGACGAGCAGTACTTC.

The chain has TRBV2 and TRBJ1-1, with D uncertain. CDR1 SNHLY and CDR2 FYNNEI come from the germline V gene. Deletions cut 8 bases from V and 1 base from J, with 8 bases between. CDR3 length equals 12 residues. The CDR3 DNA is TGTGCCAGCGACTGGGGGAACACTGAAGCTTTCTTT. Translation gives CASDWGNTEAFF.

V gene TRBV7-6 combines with J gene TRBJ1-5, with D unclear. Trimming took off 1 base at V and 7 bases at J, with 14 bases between the two ends. Germline V gene lookup returns CDR1 SGHVS and CDR2 FNYEAQ. The CDR3 sequence is 15 residues long. The CDR3 sequence is CASSLDSGDDQPQHF. The CDR3 bases are TGTGCCAGCAGCTTAGACTCTGGGGATGACCAGCCCCAGCATTTT.

CDR3 protein: CASSKYREHSYEQYF. CDR3 DNA: TGTGCCAGTAGTAAATACAGGGAACACTCCTACGAGCAGTACTTC. The V call is TRBV19, the J call TRBJ2-7; tentative D call: TRBD1 (6 bases). Germline V gene lookup returns CDR1 LNHDA and CDR2 SQIVND (reference sequence). The length of the CDR3 is 15 residues. Trimming stripped 4 bases from V and 0 bases from J, with 13 bases between. Together with reference TRBV19 and TRBJ2-7, the CDR3 gives the full variable domain: DGGITQSPKYLFRKEGQNVTLSCEQNLNHDAMYWYRQDPGQGLRLIYYSQIVNDFQKGDIAEGYSVSREKKESFPLTVTSAQKNPTAFYLCASSKYREHSYEQYFGPGTRLTVT.

The chain has TRBV28 and TRBJ1-4; D remains ambiguous. Trimming shortened V by 2 bases and J by 3 bases, and 10 bases separated the two germline ends. In germline, CDR1 is MDHEN, CDR2 SYDVKM. This CDR3 has 15 residues. As DNA, the CDR3 is TGTGCCAGCAGTTTAATACGTCGACCTAATGAAAAACTGTTTTTT. Its translation: CASSLIRRPNEKLFF.

A word on this clone: The same CDR3 can be traced to other DNA sequences in this sample. The genes are TRBV5-1 and TRBJ1-5; D gene unclear. The CDR3 is 17 residues long. The V gene lost 0 bases and the J gene lost 0 bases, with 13 bases spanning the gap. The germline gives CDR1 SGHRS, CDR2 YFSETQ. CDR3 in amino acids: CASSLAGGPYSNQPQHF. The CDR3 DNA follows: TGCGCCAGCAGCTTGGCAGGTGGACCTTATAGCAATCAGCCCCAGCATTTT.

The chain couples TRBV19 to TRBJ1-1; a weak D match, TRBD1 (5 bases). This CDR3 contains 14 residues. Germline V CDR1 and CDR2: LNHDA, SQIVND (reference sequence). V gave up 1 base and J gave up 2 bases, with 8 bases separating them. The chain's CDR3 is CASSIGGGNTEAFF. DNA of the CDR3: TGTGCCAGTAGTATAGGGGGGGGAAACACTGAAGCTTTCTTT.

The DNA of the CDR3 is TGTGCCTGGAGTAGGTCGCGCGAGCAGTACTTC. Its translation is CAWSRSREQYF. The chain recombines TRBV30 with TRBJ2-7; unclear D gene. This CDR3 has 11 amino acids. Germline-derived CDR1 and CDR2 are GTSNPN and SVGIG (reference sequence). Deletions cut 2 bases from V and 6 bases from J, with 8 bases between.

This chain uses TRBV11-2 with TRBJ2-1; D unresolved. The CDR3 totals 12 residues. Trimming pared 1 base from V and 8 bases from J, leaving 6 bases between. Germline loops: CDR1 SGHAT, CDR2 FQNNGV. The CDR3 DNA is TGTGCCAGCAGCTTAGTGAACCATGAGCAGTTCTTC. This translates into CASSLVNHEQFF. Full variable domain (rest looked up from reference TRBV11-2 and TRBJ2-1): EAGVAQSPRYKIIEKRQSVAFWCNPISGHATLYWYQQILGQGPKLLIQFQNNGVVDDSQLPKDRFSAERLKGVDSTLKIQPAKLEDSAVYLCASSLVNHEQFFGPGTRLTVL.

The rearrangement joins TRBV24-1 to TRBJ2-2; 7 positions agree with TRBD2. V gave up 3 bases and J gave up 4 bases; unmatched junction bases: 10. The CDR3 extends over 17 amino acids. Germline CDR1 and CDR2: KGHDR and SFDVKD. This CDR3 reads CATSDDAGEGPTGELFF. The CDR3 DNA follows: TGTGCCACCAGTGATGACGCGGGAGAGGGTCCCACCGGGGAGCTGTTTTTT.

The CDR3 DNA sequence: TGTGCCAGCAGTTACTCAGCCGACTCTGGAAACACCATATATTTT. Its protein product is CASSYSADSGNTIYF. The chain carries TRBV6-5 and TRBJ1-3; D gene unclear. This CDR3 comprises 15 residues. The germline V gene has CDR1 MNHEY and CDR2 SVGAGI. V was shortened by 0 bases and J by 0 bases, with 6 bases between the two germline ends.

This CDR3 is CASSPAGTGVKDTQYF. The CDR3 nucleotides read TGTGCCAGCAGTCCCGCCGGGACAGGGGTAAAAGATACGCAGTATTTT. This chain links TRBV28 with TRBJ2-3; TRBD1 matches 10 bases. Germline CDR1 reads MDHEN; CDR2 reads SYDVKM. The ends lost 5 bases at V and 5 bases at J; junction bases unmatched: 10. The length of the CDR3 is 16 residues.

The count of this clone is one. The CDR3 region is CASSINRGGRNEQFF. CDR3 bases: TGTGCCAGTAGTATAAACAGAGGTGGACGGAATGAGCAGTTCTTC. The chain has TRBV19 and TRBJ2-1; D remains unclear. This CDR3 is 15 amino acids long. Germline V gives CDR1 LNHDA, CDR2 SQIVND (reference sequence). Trimming cost V 2 bases and J 7 bases, with 15 bases left between them.

The chain is built from TRBV2 and TRBJ1-1, with a tentative D call TRBD1 (5 bases). Germline V gives CDR1 SNHLY, CDR2 FYNNEI. There are 16 residues in the CDR3. V lost 6 bases, J lost 4 bases, and 21 bases lay in between. CDR3 sequence (DNA): TGTGCCAGCAGCGGAACGTTCCAGGGCTCGGGCACTGAAGCTTTCTTT. This translates into CASSGTFQGSGTEAFF.

The chain couples TRBV29-1 to TRBJ2-1, with D possibly matching TRBD2 (6 bases). The CDR3 is 15 residues long. Trimming removed 1 base from V and 0 bases from J, with 10 bases in between. The V gene's germline CDR1 is SQVTM and CDR2 ANQGSEA. The CDR3 region has the DNA TGCAGCGTTGAAGGCGGGAAGAGCTCCTACAATGAGCAGTTCTTC. It is translated as CSVEGGKSSYNEQFF.

The chain combines TRBV29-1 with TRBJ1-1, with TRBD1 matching 8 bases. Germline lookup yields CDR1 SQVTM and CDR2 ANQGSEA. CDR3 length: 16 residues. Germline trimming cut 4 bases from V and 4 bases from J; bases unmatched to any gene: 14. The CDR3 loop reads CSVVSGRGRDGTEAFF. The CDR3 nucleotides read TGCAGCGTTGTTAGTGGCAGGGGGCGCGATGGCACTGAAGCTTTCTTT.

The rearrangement links TRBV6-5 to TRBJ2-2, with D unclear. This CDR3 is built from 14 residues. Germline CDR1 is MNHEY and CDR2 is SVGAGI. V dropped 6 bases and J dropped 2 bases, with 10 bases sitting between them. CDR3 region: CASSLTINTGELFF. CDR3 DNA sequence: TGTGCCAGCAGCTTGACGATTAACACCGGGGAGCTGTTTTTT.

This chain uses TRBV7-3 with TRBJ2-7; D may be TRBD2 (6 bases). Germline-derived CDR1 and CDR2 are SGHTA and FQGTGA. Trimming cost V 1 base and J 5 bases, with 12 bases left between them. This CDR3 region has 14 residues. In DNA form, the CDR3 reads TGTGCCAGCAGCTTAATGGGCCCGGGAGACGAGCAGTACTTC. Translation gives CASSLMGPGDEQYF.

This chain uses TRBV6-5 with TRBJ2-5, with 11 bases identical to TRBD1. CDR1 is MNHEY and CDR2 is SVGAGI in the germline V gene. V shed 2 bases and J 3 bases; nucleotides not matched to a gene: 5. The CDR3 is 16 amino acids. As DNA, the CDR3 is TGTGCCAGCAGTTACCGGACAGGGGGCGCAAAAGAGACCCAGTACTTC. Amino acid sequence: CASSYRTGGAKETQYF.

Points on this clone: This sample includes further DNA sequences coding for the same CDR3. The chain joins TRBV28 to TRBJ2-7; weak D call: TRBD1 (6 bases). Trimming removed 6 bases from V and 1 base from J, with 7 bases in between. This CDR3 spans 12 amino acids. In germline, CDR1 is MDHEN, CDR2 SYDVKM. In nucleotides, the CDR3 is TGTGCCAGCAGACAGGGTTCCTACGAGCAGTACTTC. It translates to CASRQGSYEQYF.

The chain employs TRBV29-1 and TRBJ2-7, with 8 bases matching TRBD1. Germline V lookup: CDR1 SQVTM, CDR2 ANQGSEA. Trimming took 5 bases from V and 0 from J; bases not matched to a gene: 6. The CDR3 length is 14 residues. CDR3 protein: CSVSQGASSYEQYF. For the CDR3, the DNA is TGCAGCGTTTCCCAGGGGGCCAGCTCCTACGAGCAGTACTTC.

The V call is TRBV11-2, the J call TRBJ2-3; 9 bases map to TRBD2. This CDR3 spans 15 amino acids. Germline values: CDR1 SGHAT, CDR2 FQNNGV. V shed 2 bases and J 2 bases; nucleotides not matched to a gene: 2. CDR3 protein: CASSLLAGTTDTQYF. CDR3 in DNA: TGTGCCAGCAGCTTACTAGCGGGGACCACAGATACGCAGTATTTT. Complete variable domain (other parts from reference TRBV11-2 and TRBJ2-3): EAGVAQSPRYKIIEKRQSVAFWCNPISGHATLYWYQQILGQGPKLLIQFQNNGVVDDSQLPKDRFSAERLKGVDSTLKIQPAKLEDSAVYLCASSLLAGTTDTQYFGPGTRLTVL.

This chain connects TRBV5-6 to TRBJ1-4, with D hard to call. The CDR3 length is 14 residues. Trimming pared 6 bases from V and 8 bases from J, leaving 17 bases between. Germline V gives CDR1 SGHDT, CDR2 YYEEEE. The CDR3 DNA is TGTGCCAGCACCTACCGCCGGGTCGGAGAAAAACTGTTTTTT. Protein sequence: CASTYRRVGEKLFF.